The 16 T cell receptor beta chains below all came from one sample that was sequenced in a study of blood T cell repertoires in COVID-19. Clones were sequenced by immunoSEQ multiplex PCR, and TCRdb holds only the in-frame ones, with some missing. The sample carries roughly 330,000 clones, over 80% recorded once. The material sequenced was PBMCs or T cells enriched from blood (not recorded which). The receptors here all came from a man aged 25-45 years who had recovered from COVID-19.

V usage is TRBV15 and J usage is TRBJ2-7, with D possibly matching TRBD1 (5 bases). Deletions cut 4 bases from V and 2 bases from J, with 12 bases between. The CDR3 length is 14 residues. Per the germline V gene, CDR1 is LNHNV and CDR2 is YYDKDF (reference sequence). CDR3 in amino acids: CATSKRQTAYEQYF. The CDR3 DNA follows: TGTGCCACCAGCAAAAGACAGACCGCCTACGAGCAGTACTTC.

V and J are TRBV6-1 and TRBJ1-2; TRBD1 might be the D (6 bases). This CDR3 is built from 14 residues. Trimming left V 2 bases short and J 4 bases short, with 11 bases between. Germline V gene data show CDR1 as MNHNS and CDR2 as SASEGT. The CDR3 spells CASSEWQGSYGYTF. CDR3 nucleotide sequence: TGTGCCAGCAGTGAATGGCAGGGGTCCTATGGCTACACCTTC.

This chain links TRBV2 with TRBJ2-1; the match to TRBD2 covers 9 bases. CDR1 and CDR2 from the germline V gene are SNHLY and FYNNEI. CDR3 length equals 15 residues. V was clipped by 5 bases and J by 3 bases; unmatched bases: 5. CDR3 in amino acids: CASSRIAGDYNEQFF. The CDR3 DNA sequence: TGTGCCAGCAGTCGGATAGCGGGGGACTACAATGAGCAGTTCTTC.

CDR3 bases: TGTGCCATCAGGACCACTCTAGAATCCTACGAGCAGTACTTC. Its translation is CAIRTTLESYEQYF. This chain links TRBV10-3 with TRBJ2-7, with no clear D. This CDR3 comprises 14 residues. Trimming removed 6 bases from V and 1 base from J, with 13 bases in between. Germline CDR1 ENHRY, CDR2 SYGVKD.

The V gene is TRBV7-7, the J gene TRBJ2-1; the D gene is possibly TRBD2 (5 bases). V shed 2 bases and J shed 4 bases, with 6 bases lying between them. Germline CDR1 is SSHAT and CDR2 is FNYEAQ (reference sequence). There are 13 residues in the CDR3. CDR3 DNA: TGTGCCAGCAGCTTAAGAGGGTACAATGAGCAGTTCTTC. Translating it yields CASSLRGYNEQFF.

The rearrangement joins TRBV10-3 to TRBJ2-6; no firm D call. Germline assignment: CDR1 ENHRY and CDR2 SYGVKD. The CDR3 length is 15 residues. The ends were cut back, 2 bases at V and 0 bases at J, with 5 bases in the middle. The CDR3 nucleotides are TGTGCCATCAGTGAGGGAGTCTCTGGGGCCAACGTCCTGACTTTC. Translation: CAISEGVSGANVLTF.

This chain joins TRBV27 and TRBJ2-5; 11 nucleotides align to TRBD2. CDR1 MNHEY and CDR2 SMNVEV come from the germline V gene (reference sequence). J gave up 9 bases and V 5 bases, and 8 bases lay outside the gene matches. The CDR3 contains 14 residues. The CDR3 loop reads CASSPLAGGRAQYF. The CDR3 DNA follows: TGTGCCAGCAGTCCATTAGCGGGGGGGCGGGCCCAGTACTTC.

This clone came up once. V gene TRBV7-9 combines with J gene TRBJ2-7; TRBD2 aligns across 9 bases. This CDR3 spans 16 amino acids. After removal of 4 bases from V and 0 bases from J, the junction contained 7 bases not matched to a gene. Germline V gives CDR1 SEHNR, CDR2 FQNEAQ (reference sequence). The CDR3 DNA is TGTGCCAGCAGCTCCGGACTAGCGTCTAGCTCCTACGAGCAGTACTTC. Encoded protein: CASSSGLASSSYEQYF.

The rearrangement links TRBV2 to TRBJ2-1; D is undetermined. V was shortened by 2 bases and J by 6 bases, with 5 bases between the two germline ends. This CDR3 is built from 12 residues. The V gene's germline CDR1 is SNHLY and CDR2 FYNNEI. CDR3 sequence (DNA): TGTGCCAGCAGTGAATTGGCCAATGAGCAGTTCTTC. Translated: CASSELANEQFF.

The chain's CDR3 is CASSLKGGLHEKLFF. The DNA for the CDR3 is TGTGCCAGCAGTTTAAAAGGGGGCCTACATGAAAAACTGTTTTTT. The chain is built from TRBV27 and TRBJ1-4; 7 positions agree with TRBD1. With V trimmed by 2 bases and J by 6 bases, 6 bases remained unmatched. The V gene's germline CDR1 is MNHEY and CDR2 SMNVEV (reference sequence). The length of the CDR3 is 15 residues.

V is TRBV5-1 and J is TRBJ2-3; 9 positions match TRBD1. Germline CDR1 SGHRS, CDR2 YFSETQ. V gave up 2 bases and J gave up 5 bases; unmatched junction bases: 9. CDR3 length equals 16 residues. CDR3 residues: CASSFTGTGYGDTQYF. The CDR3 nucleotides read TGCGCCAGCAGCTTTACCGGGACAGGGTACGGAGATACGCAGTATTTT.

V usage is TRBV4-1 and J usage is TRBJ2-7, with 10 bases lining up with TRBD1. Trimming at V came to 4 bases and at J to 4 bases, leaving 4 bases not matched to a gene. This CDR3 has 14 residues. Germline CDR1 MGHRA, CDR2 YSYEKL. The CDR3 protein is CASSLRDRGYEQYF. The CDR3 DNA reads as TGCGCCAGCAGCCTAAGGGACAGGGGTTACGAGCAGTACTTC.

The CDR3 sequence is CASSYPPRAGYHEQYF. For the CDR3, the DNA is TGTGCCAGCAGTTACCCCCCCAGGGCAGGGTACCACGAGCAGTACTTC. V usage is TRBV6-5 and J usage is TRBJ2-7; maybe TRBD1 (5 bases). V lost 2 bases to trimming and J lost 5 bases, with 19 bases between them. CDR3 size: 16 residues. Germline assignment: CDR1 MNHEY and CDR2 SVGAGI.

V usage is TRBV28 and J usage is TRBJ2-1; D uncertain. This CDR3 has 13 amino acids. Germline values: CDR1 MDHEN, CDR2 SYDVKM. V was pared by 5 bases and J by 4 bases, with 9 bases between. The CDR3 loop is CASSNRRYNEQFF. In DNA form, the CDR3 reads TGTGCCAGCAGTAACAGACGGTACAATGAGCAGTTCTTC.

The rearrangement links TRBV2 to TRBJ2-7, with 8 bases lining up with TRBD1. V was pared by 5 bases and J by 3 bases, with 6 bases of the junction left unmatched. The CDR3 contains 14 residues. Germline CDR1 and CDR2: SNHLY and FYNNEI. This chain's CDR3 is CASSNRQGYYEQYF. CDR3 DNA: TGTGCCAGCAGTAATCGACAGGGGTACTACGAGCAGTACTTC. Variable domain in full (rest from reference TRBV2 and TRBJ2-7): EPEVTQTPSHQVTQMGQEVILRCVPISNHLYFYWYRQILGQKVEFLVSFYNNEISEKSEIFDDQFSVERPDGSNFTLKIRSTKLEDSAMYFCASSNRQGYYEQYFGPGTRLTVT.

The V gene is TRBV6-4, the J gene TRBJ1-5, with TRBD1 identical over 10 bases. CDR1 and CDR2 (germline): MRHNA, SNTAGT. The CDR3 contains 16 residues. Losses at the gene ends were 5 bases for V and 1 base for J; bases not matched to a gene: 5. DNA of the CDR3: TGTGCCAGCAGTAGACAGGGGGCGTCCAGCAATCAGCCCCAGCATTTT. This sequence encodes CASSRQGASSNQPQHF.